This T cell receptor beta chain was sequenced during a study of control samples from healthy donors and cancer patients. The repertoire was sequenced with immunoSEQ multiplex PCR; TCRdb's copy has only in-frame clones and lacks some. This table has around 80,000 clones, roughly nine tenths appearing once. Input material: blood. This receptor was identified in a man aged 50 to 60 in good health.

The CDR3 spells CASKLQGNSPLHF. DNA of the CDR3: TGTGCCAGCAAGCTACAGGGAAATTCACCCCTCCACTTT. The chain recombines TRBV7-8 with TRBJ1-6; D perhaps matches TRBD1 (6 bases). Per the germline V gene, CDR1 is SGHVS and CDR2 is FQNEAQ. With 7 bases removed from V and 7 bases from J, the gap between germline ends came to 11 bases. The CDR3 has 13 residues.